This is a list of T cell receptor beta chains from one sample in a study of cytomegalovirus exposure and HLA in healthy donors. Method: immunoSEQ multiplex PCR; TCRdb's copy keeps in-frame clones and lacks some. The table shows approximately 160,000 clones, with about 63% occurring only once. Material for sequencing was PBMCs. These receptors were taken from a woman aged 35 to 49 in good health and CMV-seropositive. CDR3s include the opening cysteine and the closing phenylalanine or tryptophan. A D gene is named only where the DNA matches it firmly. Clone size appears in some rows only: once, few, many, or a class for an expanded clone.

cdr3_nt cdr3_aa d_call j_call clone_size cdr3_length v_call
TGTGCCAGCAGCTTGGAGGGACAGGTCACAGATACGCAGTATTTT CASSLEGQVTDTQYF TRBD1 TRBJ2-3 NA 15 TRBV5-1
TGTGCCAGCAGTGACGTACTGACAGGGGGCGTGACCCAGTACTTC CASSDVLTGGVTQYF TRBD1 TRBJ2-5 once 15 TRBV28
TGTGCCAGCAGCTTAAGCGGGGGGGCCTACAATGAGCAGTTCTTC CASSLSGGAYNEQFF TRBD2 TRBJ2-1 NA 15 TRBV7-6
TGCGCCAGCACTGTCGAAGGGGGACAGGGGGACGGCTACCCCTTC CASTVEGGQGDGYPF TRBD1 TRBJ1-2 few 15 TRBV5-1
TGTGCCAGCAGCTTTGCCCCGGGCGAGGGGGCCTACGAGCAGTACTTC CASSFAPGEGAYEQYF NA TRBJ2-7 once 16 TRBV5-4
TGCGCCAGCAGCTCGGGAACAGGGGGCGCGGCCGGGGAGCTGTTTTTT CASSSGTGGAAGELFF TRBD1 TRBJ2-2 NA 16 TRBV5-1
TGTGCCAGCAGTGAGGCGAGGATTCTCTCAGGGGCAGATACGCAGTATTTT CASSEARILSGADTQYF NA TRBJ2-3 NA 17 TRBV2
TGTGCCAGCAGCGTAGAACTAGCAGTAAGTGCTACGCAGTATTTT CASSVELAVSATQYF NA TRBJ2-3 NA 15 TRBV9
TGTGCCAGCAGCTTATATGGGGACAGGGCGGGTTCACCCCTCCACTTT CASSLYGDRAGSPLHF TRBD1 TRBJ1-6 NA 16 TRBV7-2
TGTGCCAGCAGCGCCCGGGACACGTATGGCTACACCTTC CASSARDTYGYTF NA TRBJ1-2 NA 13 TRBV5-4
TGTGCCAGCAGTGCCTCTAGCGGGAGGGTCTGGTACTTC CASSASSGRVWYF TRBD2 TRBJ2-7 NA 13 TRBV28
TGTGCCAGCAGTTTGGTGTTTGGGGGGGAAACTGAAGCTTTCTTT CASSLVFGGETEAFF NA TRBJ1-1 NA 15 TRBV28
TGTGCCAGCAGTCCTGTCCCCCGCGGGGGCTACACCTTC CASSPVPRGGYTF NA TRBJ1-2 NA 13 TRBV27
TGCGCCAGCAGCCAAGGGCAGGGGGGTCGGGAGCAGTACTTC CASSQGQGGREQYF NA TRBJ2-5 NA 14 TRBV4-3
TGTGCCACCCAGGGTCCACACCAAGAGACCCAGTACTTC CATQGPHQETQYF NA TRBJ2-5 NA 13 TRBV6-1
TGTGCCAGCAGTGGCCTAGCGGGACACGGCACAGATACGCAGTATTTT CASSGLAGHGTDTQYF TRBD2 TRBJ2-3 few 16 TRBV6-1
TGTGCCAGCAGCGGCGGGGACAGCAATTCACCCCTCCACTTT CASSGGDSNSPLHF TRBD1 TRBJ1-6 NA 14 TRBV9
TGTGCCAGCAGTTTAGGGCAGCCCTACGAGCAGTACTTC CASSLGQPYEQYF NA TRBJ2-7 NA 13 TRBV28
TGTGCCAGCAGCTTAGGTCTCGACAATGAGCAGTTCTTC CASSLGLDNEQFF NA TRBJ2-1 few 13 TRBV7-2
TGTGCCAGCAGCTTAATGGACAGGATGACCTACGAGCAGTACTTC CASSLMDRMTYEQYF TRBD1 TRBJ2-7 NA 15 TRBV7-2
TGTGCCAGCAGGCAAACAGGGTCACGCAATCAGCCCCAGCATTTT CASRQTGSRNQPQHF NA TRBJ1-5 once 15 TRBV6-1
TGCAGCGTTAAAGGGACAGGGAACTCCTACGAGCAGTACTTC CSVKGTGNSYEQYF TRBD1 TRBJ2-7 NA 14 TRBV29-1
TGTGCCAGTAGTATAGAAGCAGCGCTGGGCTATGGCTACACCTTC CASSIEAALGYGYTF NA TRBJ1-2 NA 15 TRBV19
TGTGCCAGCAGCTATAAAACAGGGGCCCCTGGGGAAGCTTTCTTT CASSYKTGAPGEAFF TRBD1 TRBJ1-1 NA 15 TRBV7-3
TGCGCCAGCAGCACCGGGACTCTGGAGCAGTTCTTC CASSTGTLEQFF NA TRBJ2-1 NA 12 TRBV5-1
TGTGCCAGCTCACCATTGGACAGGGAAGGCTACACCTTC CASSPLDREGYTF TRBD1 TRBJ1-2 NA 13 TRBV18
TGTGCCAGCAGCTTAGCCGCCTATCAGGGCCCTTCTGGGGGCTACACCTTC CASSLAAYQGPSGGYTF NA TRBJ1-2 once 17 TRBV7-2
TGCGCCAGCAGCCAAGGGACAGGGAGTGCTGAAAAACTGTTTTTT CASSQGTGSAEKLFF TRBD1 TRBJ1-4 once 15 TRBV5-1
TGTGCCATCAGTGACAGGGGCTACGAGCAGTACTTC CAISDRGYEQYF NA TRBJ2-7 few 12 TRBV10-3
TGTGCCAGCAGCTCCCTAACCCGGACAGGGGGCACAGATACGCAGTATTTT CASSSLTRTGGTDTQYF TRBD1 TRBJ2-3 few 17 TRBV7-9
TGTGCCAGCAGCCAATCGGGTAGCGGCCGTGCAGATACGCAGTATTTT CASSQSGSGRADTQYF NA TRBJ2-3 NA 16 TRBV14
TGTGCCACCAGGCTGCAGGTTAATTCACCCCTCCACTTT CATRLQVNSPLHF NA TRBJ1-6 once 13 TRBV2
TGTGCCAGCAGTTGGGACAGAGGGGGCGGGGAGCTGTTTTTT CASSWDRGGGELFF TRBD1 TRBJ2-2 few 14 TRBV27
TGTGCCAGCAGGGAGACAGGGTCGGGCACAGATACGCAGTATTTT CASRETGSGTDTQYF TRBD1 TRBJ2-3 NA 15 TRBV2
TGTGCCAGCTCACCAAACATGAACACTGAAGCTTTCTTT CASSPNMNTEAFF NA TRBJ1-1 NA 13 TRBV18
TGTGCCAGCAGCTTAGTACCGGGGGGCCGTGGAACAGATACGCAGTATTTT CASSLVPGGRGTDTQYF NA TRBJ2-3 few 17 TRBV7-8
TGTGCCGGAGGAGGAAGGAGGGATGAAGCTTTCTTT CAGGGRRDEAFF NA TRBJ1-1 NA 12 TRBV28
TGTGCCAGCAGTCTCGGGGGGACCTACGAGCAGTACTTC CASSLGGTYEQYF TRBD2 TRBJ2-7 NA 13 TRBV6-5